The 29 T cell receptor beta chains below were found in one sample sequenced in a study of blood T cell repertoires in COVID-19. Clones were read by immunoSEQ multiplex PCR, and TCRdb kept only the in-frame ones, dropping some. The sample holds more than 85,000 clones, roughly 80% seen once. Material for sequencing was peripheral blood. The receptors here all came from a woman between 65 and 79 years old with acute or convalescent COVID-19.

The V gene is TRBV12-3 or TRBV12-4, the J gene TRBJ1-1; perhaps TRBD1 as D (5 bases). The CDR3 covers 12 residues. Trimming stripped 6 bases from V and 8 bases from J, with 13 bases between. DNA of the CDR3: TGTGCCAGCAGGAGGGACTGGCGAGAAGCTTTCTTT. Amino acid sequence: CASRRDWREAFF.

This clone was observed a handful of times. The rearrangement joins TRBV2 to TRBJ1-5, with a possible D match to TRBD1 (5 bases). This CDR3 contains 13 residues. Germline V gene lookup returns CDR1 SNHLY and CDR2 FYNNEI. V lost 3 bases to trimming and J lost 6 bases, with 9 bases between them. The CDR3 is CASSDREGQPQHF. The CDR3 nucleotides are TGTGCCAGCAGTGACAGGGAGGGTCAGCCCCAGCATTTT.

This clone has just one count. This chain connects TRBV5-1 to TRBJ2-7, with TRBD2 identical over 8 bases. The CDR3 is made up of 16 amino acids. Germline-derived CDR1 and CDR2 are SGHRS and YFSETQ. The CDR3 region is CPCFRVWGGRGGQQYF. CDR3 nucleotide sequence: TGCCCCTGTTTTCGCGTTTGGGGGGGCCGGGGGGGGCAGCAGTACTTC.

This clone was seen a single time. The rearrangement joins TRBV30 to TRBJ1-2; no definite D call. V lost 3 bases and J lost 4, with 18 bases in between. Germline values: CDR1 GTSNPN, CDR2 SVGIG (reference sequence). This CDR3 contains 15 residues. CDR3 nucleotide sequence: TGTGCCTGGAGCGCCTCTCCGGGAACTTTCTATGGCTACACCTTC. As protein: CAWSASPGTFYGYTF.

As DNA, the CDR3 is TGTGCCGGAAGCAGGGGTAGGGAGTCACCCCTCCACTTT. Protein product: CAGSRGRESPLHF. The chain joins TRBV19 to TRBJ1-6; tentatively, D is TRBD1 (6 bases). This CDR3 comprises 13 residues. Deletions cut 11 bases from V and 10 bases from J, with 18 bases between. Germline CDR1 LNHDA, CDR2 SQIVND (reference sequence). Full variable domain (missing parts from reference TRBV19 and TRBJ1-6): DGGITQSPKYLFRKEGQNVTLSCEQNLNHDAMYWYRQDPGQGLRLIYYSQIVNDFQKGDIAEGYSVSREKKESFPLTVTSAQKNPTAFYLCAGSRGRESPLHFGNGTRLTVT.

This clone has at least ten counts. The chain couples TRBV5-1 to TRBJ2-1; TRBD2 might be the D (6 bases). Germline CDR1 is SGHRS and CDR2 is YFSETQ. V lost 3 bases to trimming and J lost 9 bases, with 10 bases between them. This CDR3 has 12 amino acids. CDR3 in DNA: TGCGCCAGCAGCTGGGGAGGTTCTGAGCAGTTCTTC. Translating it yields CASSWGGSEQFF.

This clone was picked up a small number of times. The CDR3 bases are TGTGCCAGCAGTGAAGGGGGCCAATGGCCCCAGCATTTT. Its protein product is CASSEGGQWPQHF. The rearrangement links TRBV6-1 to TRBJ1-5, with D possibly TRBD1 on 5 matching bases. V was shortened by 1 base and J by 9 bases, with 10 bases between the two germline ends. CDR1 and CDR2 from the germline V gene are MNHNS and SASEGT. The CDR3 is made up of 13 amino acids.

This clone was seen only once. The CDR3 nucleotides read TGTGCCAGCAGTGGGCGGGACAGGGTCGGAGGCTACACCTTC. This encodes CASSGRDRVGGYTF. The chain combines TRBV2 with TRBJ1-2, with 9 positions matching TRBD1. Germline V gene lookup returns CDR1 SNHLY and CDR2 FYNNEI. V shed 4 bases, J shed 8 bases, and the junction held 8 bases outside the gene matches. CDR3 length equals 14 residues.

The CDR3 nucleotides are TGTGCCAGCAGCTTAGGCCGACAGGCTGAGCAGTTCTTC. This codes for CASSLGRQAEQFF. This rearrangement joins TRBV11-2 to TRBJ2-1, with D possibly matching TRBD1 (6 bases). The V and J ends lost 1 base and 9 bases respectively, with 10 bases between them. CDR3 size: 13 residues. Germline V gene data show CDR1 as SGHAT and CDR2 as FQNNGV. Variable domain in full (rest from reference TRBV11-2 and TRBJ2-1): EAGVAQSPRYKIIEKRQSVAFWCNPISGHATLYWYQQILGQGPKLLIQFQNNGVVDDSQLPKDRFSAERLKGVDSTLKIQPAKLEDSAVYLCASSLGRQAEQFFGPGTRLTVL.

The chain uses TRBV7-2 and TRBJ2-7; a possible D gene is TRBD1 (6 bases). Germline V lookup: CDR1 SGHTA, CDR2 FQGNSA. Trimming stripped 2 bases from V and 2 bases from J, with 13 bases between. The CDR3 runs to 15 residues. CDR3 in DNA: TGTGCCAGCAGCTTAACCGGGCCAGGGGCCTACGAGCAGTACTTC. Translation gives CASSLTGPGAYEQYF. Together with reference TRBV7-2 and TRBJ2-7, the CDR3 gives the full variable domain: GAGVSQSPSNKVTEKGKDVELRCDPISGHTALYWYRQSLGQGLEFLIYFQGNSAPDKSGLPSDRFSAERTGGSVSTLTIQRTQQEDSAVYLCASSLTGPGAYEQYFGPGTRLTVT.

The chain recombines TRBV14 with TRBJ1-2, with D unclear. Trimming pared 1 base from V and 0 bases from J, leaving 12 bases between. CDR1 is SGHDN and CDR2 is FVKESK in the germline V gene. The CDR3 is 16 amino acids. The DNA of the CDR3 is TGTGCCAGCAGCCAAGGGGCAGGAAGATCTAACTATGGCTACACCTTC. Amino acids: CASSQGAGRSNYGYTF.

This clone has just a few counts. The rearrangement joins TRBV28 to TRBJ1-2; D unclear. The V end lost 4 bases, the J end lost 4 bases, and 7 bases lay between the germline ends. The CDR3 contains 12 residues. CDR1 is MDHEN and CDR2 is SYDVKM in the germline V gene. The CDR3 bases are TGTGCCAGCAGTTCCCACTCCTATGGCTACACCTTC. Translating it yields CASSSHSYGYTF.

J is TRBJ2-1 and V is TRBV4-1; TRBD2 matches at 8 bases. The CDR3 is 16 amino acids. Trimming cost V 3 bases and J 5 bases; bases outside gene matches: 9. Germline V gene lookup returns CDR1 MGHRA and CDR2 YSYEKL. CDR3 nucleotide sequence: TGCGCCAGCAGCCAGATCTTTAGCGGGGCTCACAATGAGCAGTTCTTC. Amino acids: CASSQIFSGAHNEQFF.

The V and J genes are TRBV5-6 and TRBJ2-1, with D perhaps matching TRBD1 (6 bases). Germline loops: CDR1 SGHDT, CDR2 YYEEEE. The CDR3 has 14 amino acids. Trimming stripped 0 bases from V and 5 bases from J, with 9 bases between. The CDR3 reads CASSLDNRDNEQFF. The CDR3 DNA is TGTGCCAGCAGCTTGGATAACAGGGACAATGAGCAGTTCTTC.

J is TRBJ1-5 and V is TRBV6-1, with 9 bases fitting TRBD1. The CDR3 has 17 residues. V lost 4 bases, J lost 4 bases, and 11 bases stayed unmatched. Germline-derived CDR1 and CDR2 are MNHNS and SASEGT. The CDR3 is CASSGSDRGIGNQPQHF. The CDR3 DNA follows: TGTGCCAGCAGTGGGTCGGACAGGGGTATTGGGAATCAGCCCCAGCATTTT.

This clone was detected once. V is TRBV7-8 and J is TRBJ2-1; TRBD2 aligns across 8 bases. V lost 2 bases, J lost 7 bases, and 7 bases stayed unmatched. Germline V gene lookup returns CDR1 SGHVS and CDR2 FQNEAQ. The CDR3 spans 15 residues. DNA of the CDR3: TGTGCCAGCAGCTTATCGGGGGGGCCGTGGAATGAGCAGTTCTTC. This codes for CASSLSGGPWNEQFF. Variable domain in full (rest from reference TRBV7-8 and TRBJ2-1): GAGVSQSPRYKVAKRGQDVALRCDPISGHVSLFWYQQALGQGPEFLTYFQNEAQLDKSGLPSDRFFAERPEGSVSTLKIQRTQQEDSAVYLCASSLSGGPWNEQFFGPGTRLTVL.

The chain has TRBV28 and TRBJ2-7; possible D gene TRBD1, 6 bases. V was shortened by 5 bases and J by 1 base, with 18 bases between the two germline ends. The CDR3 runs to 16 residues. CDR1 is MDHEN, CDR2 SYDVKM, per germline. CDR3 DNA: TGTGCCAGCAGTCCACCGGGGACACTTCGATCCTACGAGCAGTACTTC. This encodes CASSPPGTLRSYEQYF. Complete variable domain (other parts from reference TRBV28 and TRBJ2-7): DVKVTQSSRYLVKRTGEKVFLECVQDMDHENMFWYRQDPGLGLRLIYFSYDVKMKEKGDIPEGYSVSREKKERFSLILESASTNQTSMYLCASSPPGTLRSYEQYFGPGTRLTVT.

The chain is built from TRBV5-1 and TRBJ1-2, with D hard to call. Trimming removed 1 base from V and 0 bases from J, with 7 bases in between. The CDR3 has 14 residues. Germline assignment: CDR1 SGHRS and CDR2 YFSETQ. Here the CDR3 DNA reads TGCGCCAGCAGCTTGACGGGAGCTAACTATGGCTACACCTTC. Amino acids: CASSLTGANYGYTF. Variable domain in full (rest from reference TRBV5-1 and TRBJ1-2): KAGVTQTPRYLIKTRGQQVTLSCSPISGHRSVSWYQQTPGQGLQFLFEYFSETQRNKGNFPGRFSGRQFSNSRSEMNVSTLELGDSALYLCASSLTGANYGYTFGSGTRLTVV.

The rearrangement joins TRBV15 to TRBJ2-6, with 8 bases fitting TRBD1. Germline V gene sequence: CDR1 LNHNV, CDR2 YYDKDF (reference sequence). V trimming: 6 bases; J trimming: 3 bases; junction bases outside the gene matches: 13. This CDR3 comprises 18 residues. The CDR3 spells CATRGRGRATIGANVLTF. The CDR3 coding sequence is TGTGCCACCAGGGGCAGGGGGCGGGCGACGATTGGGGCCAACGTCCTGACTTTC.

This clone was detected a few times. This rearrangement joins TRBV5-6 to TRBJ1-6, with D possibly being TRBD1 (6 bases). The CDR3 is 15 residues long. V was cut by 4 bases and J by 3 bases, with 11 bases left in between. CDR1 is SGHDT and CDR2 is YYEEEE in the germline V gene. CDR3 sequence reads: CASSADRNYNSPLHF. CDR3 sequence (DNA): TGTGCCAGCAGCGCCGACAGGAACTATAATTCACCCCTCCACTTT.

This clone was detected only once. The chain carries TRBV10-2 and TRBJ1-3; D is possibly TRBD1 (5 bases). Germline V lookup: CDR1 WSHSY, CDR2 SAAADI. V lost 8 bases and J 0 bases, leaving 8 bases between the germline ends. The CDR3 runs to 13 residues. The CDR3 here is CASAQDSGNTIYF. DNA for the CDR3: TGCGCCAGCGCACAGGACTCTGGAAACACCATATATTTT.

This clone was counted a few times. This sequence joins TRBV2 and TRBJ1-6; 9 nucleotides align to TRBD1. The CDR3 runs to 17 residues. Unmatched junction bases numbered 7, after V lost 1 base and J lost 6 bases. Germline V lookup: CDR1 SNHLY, CDR2 FYNNEI. CDR3 sequence: CASSEEGSDRGNSPLHF. Written as DNA, the CDR3 is TGTGCCAGCAGTGAAGAAGGGTCGGACAGGGGTAATTCACCCCTCCACTTT.

This clone has only a few counts. The chain recombines TRBV3-1 (or the pseudogene TRBV3-2) with TRBJ1-6; 7 positions match TRBD1. Germline CDR1 reads LGHDT; CDR2 reads YNNKEL (reference sequence). This CDR3 comprises 17 residues. J gave up 2 bases and V 1 base, and 5 bases lay outside the gene matches. The CDR3 DNA is TGTGCCAGCAGCCAAGCTGACAGGGCCACCTATAATTCACCCCTCCACTTT. The encoded protein is CASSQADRATYNSPLHF.

A few counts support this clone. This rearrangement joins TRBV19 to TRBJ1-2, with D possibly being TRBD1 (5 bases). V dropped 3 bases and J dropped 7 bases, with 6 bases sitting between them. There are 11 residues in the CDR3. The germline V gene encodes CDR1 LNHDA and CDR2 SQIVND (reference sequence). The CDR3 DNA reads TGTGCCAGTAGTATCGGGGGTGGCTACACCTTC. Translation: CASSIGGGYTF.

The rearrangement joins TRBV29-1 to TRBJ2-5; 9 bases line up with TRBD2. Looked up from germline, CDR1 is SQVTM and CDR2 is ANQGSEA. The CDR3 length is 17 residues. The J segment lost 1 base and the V segment lost 0 bases, leaving 9 bases of the junction unmatched. The CDR3 DNA reads as TGCAGCGTTGAAGATCTTCAGGGGACTAGCTTCCAAGAGACCCAGTACTTC. This codes for CSVEDLQGTSFQETQYF.

This clone was picked up a small number of times. V gene TRBV5-1 combines with J gene TRBJ2-7; TRBD1 might be the D (5 bases). Per germline, CDR1 SGHRS and CDR2 YFSETQ. Trimming pared 0 bases from V and 6 bases from J, leaving 13 bases between. This CDR3 spans 14 amino acids. The CDR3 DNA is TGCGCCAGCAGCTTGGAGGGGCAAACACTCGAGCAGTACTTC. This gives the protein CASSLEGQTLEQYF.

This chain links TRBV5-1 with TRBJ2-1, with a weak D call TRBD2 (6 bases). Between the trimmed V and J ends, which lost 4 bases and 0 bases, there was a span of 14 bases. Germline V gene lookup returns CDR1 SGHRS and CDR2 YFSETQ. This CDR3 spans 16 amino acids. DNA for the CDR3: TGCGCCAGCAGCCGCCGGGACTCAAGCTCCTACAATGAGCAGTTCTTC. It yields the protein CASSRRDSSSYNEQFF.

This clone appeared many times. The J gene is TRBJ1-3, the V gene TRBV4-1, with D unresolved. The CDR3 sequence is 18 residues long. V was clipped by 0 bases and J by 0 bases, with 15 bases between them. CDR1 and CDR2 (germline): MGHRA, YSYEKL. The CDR3 region has the DNA TGCGCCAGCAGCCAAGATATGTTGCAGGCAGCCTCTGGAAACACCATATATTTT. Translating it yields CASSQDMLQAASGNTIYF.

The chain uses TRBV5-1 and TRBJ1-6, with D maybe TRBD1 (5 bases). The CDR3 length is 16 residues. Germline V gives CDR1 SGHRS, CDR2 YFSETQ. Trimming shortened V by 0 bases and J by 9 bases, and 16 bases separated the two germline ends. The CDR3, as DNA: TGCGCCAGCAGCTTGGGGCCTCAGGGCCAGGGTTCACCCCTCCACTTT. It yields the protein CASSLGPQGQGSPLHF.